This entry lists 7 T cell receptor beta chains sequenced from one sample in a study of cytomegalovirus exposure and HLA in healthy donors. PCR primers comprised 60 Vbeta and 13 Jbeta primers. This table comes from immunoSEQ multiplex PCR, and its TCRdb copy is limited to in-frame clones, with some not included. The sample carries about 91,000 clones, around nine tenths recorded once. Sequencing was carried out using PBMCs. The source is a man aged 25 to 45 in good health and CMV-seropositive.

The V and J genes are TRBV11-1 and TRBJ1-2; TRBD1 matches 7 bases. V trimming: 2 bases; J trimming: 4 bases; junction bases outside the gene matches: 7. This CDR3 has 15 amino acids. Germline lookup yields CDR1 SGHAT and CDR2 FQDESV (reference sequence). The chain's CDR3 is CASSLSSPGGYGYTF. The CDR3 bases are TGTGCCAGCAGCTTATCCAGTCCAGGGGGCTATGGCTACACCTTC.

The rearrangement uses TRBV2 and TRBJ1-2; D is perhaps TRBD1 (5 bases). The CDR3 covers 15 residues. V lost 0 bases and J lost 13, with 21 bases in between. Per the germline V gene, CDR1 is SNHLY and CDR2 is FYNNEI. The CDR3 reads CASSEALRGRAGGTF. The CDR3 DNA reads TGTGCCAGCAGTGAAGCGCTTCGGGGCAGGGCCGGGGGCACCTTC.

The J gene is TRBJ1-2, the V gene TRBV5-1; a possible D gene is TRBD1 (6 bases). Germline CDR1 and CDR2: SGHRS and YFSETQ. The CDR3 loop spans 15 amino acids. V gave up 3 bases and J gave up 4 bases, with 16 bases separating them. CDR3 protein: CASSSLGQGTYGYTF. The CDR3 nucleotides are TGCGCCAGCAGCTCGCTAGGGCAGGGGACCTATGGCTACACCTTC.

The CDR3, as DNA: TGTGCCAGCAGTCCGATAAAAGGACAAGGACGGGAGATTAGCAATCAGCCCCAGCATTTT. Amino acid sequence: CASSPIKGQGREISNQPQHF. The J gene is TRBJ1-5, the V gene TRBV27; TRBD1 might be the D (5 bases). This CDR3 has 20 amino acids. V shed 5 bases and J shed 0 bases, with 26 bases lying between them. CDR1 MNHEY and CDR2 SMNVEV come from the germline V gene (reference sequence).

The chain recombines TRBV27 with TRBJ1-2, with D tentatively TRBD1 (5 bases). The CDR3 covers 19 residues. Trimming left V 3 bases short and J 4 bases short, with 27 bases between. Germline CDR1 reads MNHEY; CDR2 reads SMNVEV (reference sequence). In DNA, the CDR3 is TGTGCCAGCAGTTTGCCTCGAATCATGGGGAGCGGGGGAGGCTATGGCTACACCTTC. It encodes CASSLPRIMGSGGGYGYTF.

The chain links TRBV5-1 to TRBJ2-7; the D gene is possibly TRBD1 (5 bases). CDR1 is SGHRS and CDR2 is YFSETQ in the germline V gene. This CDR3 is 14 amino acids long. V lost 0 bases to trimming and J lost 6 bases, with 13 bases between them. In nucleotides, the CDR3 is TGCGCCAGCAGCTTGGAGGGTCAGGGCTCCGAGCAGTACTTC. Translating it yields CASSLEGQGSEQYF.

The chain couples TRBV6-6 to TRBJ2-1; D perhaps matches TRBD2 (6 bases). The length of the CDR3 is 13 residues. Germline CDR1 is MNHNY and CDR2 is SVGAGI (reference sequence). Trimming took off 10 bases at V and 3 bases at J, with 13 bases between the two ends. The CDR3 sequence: CAIAAGRYNEQFF. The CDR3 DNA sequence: TGTGCCATAGCGGCAGGTCGCTACAATGAGCAGTTCTTC.